Listed below are T cell receptor beta chains from one sample, sequenced in a study of control samples from healthy donors and cancer patients. Profiled with immunoSEQ multiplex PCR; TCRdb holds only in-frame clones, not every one. The data show fewer than 130,000 clones, with roughly 90% seen just once and around 3.5% held by the top ten. The sample taken for sequencing was PBMCs. These receptor sequences come from a woman aged 55-70 years with lung cancer. Each CDR3 is given with its conserved first and last residue. D genes are given only for firm matches. Size tells how often a clone was seen (once, few, many) or the class of an expanded clone, and some rows leave it out.

>TRBV19|-|13|TRBJ1-2|-
CASSQGRNYGYTF
TGTGCCAGTAGCCAGGGACGGAACTATGGCTACACCTTC
>TRBV28|-|16|TRBJ2-1|TRBD2
CASSSGEGRTLGEQFF
TGTGCCAGCAGTTCGGGGGAGGGCCGTACATTGGGTGAGCAGTTCTTC
>TRBV25-1|-|13|TRBJ1-1|-
CASTPPGGTEAFF
TGTGCCAGCACGCCCCCGGGTGGCACTGAAGCTTTCTTT
>TRBV18|-|17|TRBJ1-4|TRBD1
CASSPRGLLATNEKLFF
TGTGCCAGCTCACCCAGGGGGCTCTTGGCAACTAATGAAAAACTGTTTTTT
>TRBV10-3|-|14|TRBJ1-1|-
CAISEPGGNTEAFF
TGTGCCATCAGTGAGCCGGGGGGGAACACTGAAGCTTTCTTT
>TRBV4-3|-|15|TRBJ2-5|-
CASSQEVRAGETQYF
TGCGCCAGCAGCCAAGAAGTCCGCGCCGGAGAGACCCAGTACTTC
>TRBV11-3|-|12|TRBJ1-2|-
CASSSGPYGYTF
TGTGCCAGCAGCTCGGGCCCCTATGGCTACACCTTC
>TRBV5-4|-|14|TRBJ2-5|-
CASSLEPVTETQYF
TGTGCCAGCAGCTTGGAGCCGGTAACAGAGACCCAGTACTTC
>TRBV19|once|18|TRBJ2-1|TRBD2
CASTPRELAGERYNEQFF
TGTGCCAGTACCCCTCGGGAACTAGCGGGAGAAAGGTACAATGAGCAGTTCTTC
>TRBV19|-|12|TRBJ2-5|-
CASSMRAETQYF
TGTGCCAGTAGTATGCGGGCAGAGACCCAGTACTTC
>TRBV11-3|-|15|TRBJ2-2|TRBD1
CATKRQGARTGELFF
TGTGCCACAAAGCGGCAGGGGGCTCGGACCGGGGAGCTGTTTTTT
>TRBV5-1|-|21|TRBJ2-3|TRBD2
CASSLVPLGGGAFTHTDTQYF
TGCGCCAGCAGCTTGGTGCCACTAGGCGGGGGGGCTTTCACACACACAGATACGCAGTATTTT
>TRBV6-6|-|16|TRBJ1-3|-
CASSYSTGGSGNTIYF
TGTGCCAGCAGTTACTCGACTGGGGGCTCCGGAAACACCATATATTTT
>TRBV3-1/TRBV3-2|-|13|TRBJ1-2|-
CASSSTANYGYTF
TGTGCCAGCAGCTCGACAGCAAACTATGGCTACACCTTC
>TRBV29-1|-|11|TRBJ1-1|-
CSVDDIPEAFF
TGCAGCGTCGACGACATTCCTGAAGCTTTCTTT
>TRBV9|-|15|TRBJ1-5|-
CTSSADGYDNQPQHF
TGTACCAGCAGCGCCGACGGTTATGACAATCAGCCCCAGCATTTT
>TRBV9|-|14|TRBJ2-3|-
CASSVGAGRDTQYF
TGTGCCAGCAGCGTAGGGGCAGGGAGGGATACGCAGTATTTT
>TRBV6-6|-|16|TRBJ1-2|TRBD1
CASSPRGAGQVAGYTF
TGTGCCAGCAGTCCTCGTGGAGCGGGACAGGTGGCTGGCTACACCTTC
>TRBV7-9|-|17|TRBJ2-1|-
CASSLSRDFSSYNEQFF
TGTGCCAGCAGCTTAAGCCGGGACTTCTCCTCCTACAATGAGCAGTTCTTC
>TRBV7-3|-|13|TRBJ2-7|-
CASSLGGRDEQYF
TGTGCCAGCAGCTTAGGTGGTAGGGACGAGCAGTACTTC
>TRBV6-5|-|16|TRBJ2-7|TRBD1
CASSYAPTGDSYEQYF
TGTGCCAGCAGTTACGCCCCGACAGGGGACTCCTACGAGCAGTACTTC
>TRBV27|-|15|TRBJ2-3|-
CASSLIETTTDTQYF
TGTGCCAGCAGTTTAATCGAGACAACCACAGATACGCAGTATTTT
>TRBV30|-|13|TRBJ1-5|-
CAWSDDSNQPQHF
TGTGCCTGGAGTGATGATAGCAATCAGCCCCAGCATTTT
>TRBV5-4|few|14|TRBJ2-7|-
CASSPRQETYEQYF
TGTGCCAGCAGCCCTAGACAGGAGACCTACGAGCAGTACTTC
>TRBV7-2|-|15|TRBJ1-1|-
CASSLLGTMNTEAFF
TGTGCCAGCAGCTTATTGGGGACAATGAACACTGAAGCTTTCTTT
>TRBV7-9|once|13|TRBJ1-4|-
CASSLDSGRKLFF
TGTGCCAGCAGCTTAGATTCGGGTCGGAAACTGTTTTTT
>TRBV11-2|-|12|TRBJ2-2|-
CASSHRAGELFF
TGTGCCAGCAGCCACAGGGCCGGGGAGCTGTTTTTT
>TRBV4-1|-|15|TRBJ1-4|-
CASSHSLQQNEKLFF
TGCGCCAGCAGCCACTCCCTGCAACAGAATGAAAAACTGTTTTTT